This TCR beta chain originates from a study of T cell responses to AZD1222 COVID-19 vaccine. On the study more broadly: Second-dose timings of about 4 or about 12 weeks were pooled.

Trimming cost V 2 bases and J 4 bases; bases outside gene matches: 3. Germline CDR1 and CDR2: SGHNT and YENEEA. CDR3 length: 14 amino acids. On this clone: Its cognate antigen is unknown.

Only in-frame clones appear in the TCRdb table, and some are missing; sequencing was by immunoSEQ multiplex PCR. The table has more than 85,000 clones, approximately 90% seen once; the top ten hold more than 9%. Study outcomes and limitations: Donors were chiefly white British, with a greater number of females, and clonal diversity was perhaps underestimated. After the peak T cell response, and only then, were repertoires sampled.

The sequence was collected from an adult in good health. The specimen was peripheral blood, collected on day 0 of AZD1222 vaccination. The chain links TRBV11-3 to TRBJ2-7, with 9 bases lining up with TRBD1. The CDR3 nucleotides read TGTGCCAGCAGCTTATCCGGGACAGGGTACGAGCAGTACTTC. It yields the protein CASSLSGTGYEQYF.